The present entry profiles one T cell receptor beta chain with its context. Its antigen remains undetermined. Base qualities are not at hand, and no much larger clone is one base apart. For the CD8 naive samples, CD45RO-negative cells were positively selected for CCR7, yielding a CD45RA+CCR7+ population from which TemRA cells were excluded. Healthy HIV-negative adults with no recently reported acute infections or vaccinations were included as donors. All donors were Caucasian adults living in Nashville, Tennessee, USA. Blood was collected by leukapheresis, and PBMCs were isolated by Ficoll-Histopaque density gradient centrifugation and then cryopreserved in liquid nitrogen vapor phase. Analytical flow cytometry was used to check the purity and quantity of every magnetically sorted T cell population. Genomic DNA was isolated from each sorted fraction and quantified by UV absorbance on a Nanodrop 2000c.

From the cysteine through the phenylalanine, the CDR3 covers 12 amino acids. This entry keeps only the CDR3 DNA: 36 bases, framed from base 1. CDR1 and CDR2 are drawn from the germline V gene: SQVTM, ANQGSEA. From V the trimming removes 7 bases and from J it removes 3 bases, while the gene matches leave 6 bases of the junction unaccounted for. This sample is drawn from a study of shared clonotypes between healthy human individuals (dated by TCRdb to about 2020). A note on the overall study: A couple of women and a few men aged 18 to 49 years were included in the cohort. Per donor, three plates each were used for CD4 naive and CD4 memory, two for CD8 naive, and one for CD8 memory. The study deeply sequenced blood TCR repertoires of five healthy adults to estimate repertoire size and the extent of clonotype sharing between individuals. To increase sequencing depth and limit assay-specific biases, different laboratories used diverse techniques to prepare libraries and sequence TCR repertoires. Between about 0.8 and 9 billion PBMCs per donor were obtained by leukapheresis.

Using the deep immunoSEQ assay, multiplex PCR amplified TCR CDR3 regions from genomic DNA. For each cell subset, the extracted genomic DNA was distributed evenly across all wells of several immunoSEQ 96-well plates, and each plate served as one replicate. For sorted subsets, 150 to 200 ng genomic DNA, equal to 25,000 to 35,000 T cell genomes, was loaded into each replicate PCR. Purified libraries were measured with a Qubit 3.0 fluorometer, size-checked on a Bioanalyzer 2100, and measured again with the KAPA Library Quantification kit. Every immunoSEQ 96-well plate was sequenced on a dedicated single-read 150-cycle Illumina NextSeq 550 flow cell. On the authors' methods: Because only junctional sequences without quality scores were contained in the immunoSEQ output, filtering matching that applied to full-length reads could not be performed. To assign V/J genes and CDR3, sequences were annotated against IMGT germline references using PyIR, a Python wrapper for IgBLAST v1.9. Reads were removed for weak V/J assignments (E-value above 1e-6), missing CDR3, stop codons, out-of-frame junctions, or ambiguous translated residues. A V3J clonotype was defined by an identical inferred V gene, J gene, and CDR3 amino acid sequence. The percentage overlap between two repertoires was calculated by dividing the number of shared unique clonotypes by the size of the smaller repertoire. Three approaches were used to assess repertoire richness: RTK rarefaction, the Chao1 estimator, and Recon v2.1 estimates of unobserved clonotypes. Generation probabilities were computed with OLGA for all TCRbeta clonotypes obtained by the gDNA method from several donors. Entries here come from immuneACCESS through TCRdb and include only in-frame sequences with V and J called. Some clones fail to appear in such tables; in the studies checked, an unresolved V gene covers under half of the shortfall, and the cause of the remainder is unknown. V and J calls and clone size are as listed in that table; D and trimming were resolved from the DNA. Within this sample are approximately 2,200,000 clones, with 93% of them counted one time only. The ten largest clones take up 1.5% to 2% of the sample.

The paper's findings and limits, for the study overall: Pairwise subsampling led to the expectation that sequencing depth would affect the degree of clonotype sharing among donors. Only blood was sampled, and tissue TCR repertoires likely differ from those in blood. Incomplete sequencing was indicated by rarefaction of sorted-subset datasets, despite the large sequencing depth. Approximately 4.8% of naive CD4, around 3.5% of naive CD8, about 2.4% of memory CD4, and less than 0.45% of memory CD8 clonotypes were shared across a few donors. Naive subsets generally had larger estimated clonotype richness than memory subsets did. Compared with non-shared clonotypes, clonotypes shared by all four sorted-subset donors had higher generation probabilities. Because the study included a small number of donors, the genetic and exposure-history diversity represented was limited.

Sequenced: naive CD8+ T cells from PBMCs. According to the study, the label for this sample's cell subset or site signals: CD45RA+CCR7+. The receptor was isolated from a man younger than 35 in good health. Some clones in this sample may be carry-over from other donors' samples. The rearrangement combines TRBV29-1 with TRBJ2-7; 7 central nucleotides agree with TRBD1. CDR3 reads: CSARGQNYEQYF. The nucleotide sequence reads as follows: TGCAGCGCCCGGGGACAGAACTACGAGCAGTACTTC.